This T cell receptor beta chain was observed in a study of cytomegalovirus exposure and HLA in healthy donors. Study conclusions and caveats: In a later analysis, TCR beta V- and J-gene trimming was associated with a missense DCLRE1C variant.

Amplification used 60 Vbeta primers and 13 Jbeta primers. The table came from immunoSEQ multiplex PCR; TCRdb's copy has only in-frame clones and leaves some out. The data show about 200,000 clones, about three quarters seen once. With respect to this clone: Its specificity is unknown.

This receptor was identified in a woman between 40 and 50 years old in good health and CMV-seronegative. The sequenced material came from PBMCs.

CDR3 nucleotide sequence: TGTGCCAGCTCACAACAACAGGGGGCTGGCAATCAGCCCCAGCATTTT. It translates to CASSQQQGAGNQPQHF. V usage is TRBV18 and J usage is TRBJ1-5; 9 bases line up with TRBD1. The CDR3 loop spans 16 amino acids. Germline trimming cut 4 bases from V and 2 bases from J; bases unmatched to any gene: 6. CDR1 KGHSH and CDR2 LQKENI come from the germline V gene.